These T cell receptor beta chains were read from a single sample in a study of cytomegalovirus exposure and HLA in healthy donors. Sequenced by immunoSEQ multiplex PCR; TCRdb stores in-frame clones only, minus some. The sample holds 56,000 or so clones; 93% are singletons and the top ten take approximately 1.7%. Sequenced: PBMCs. The receptors derive from a young woman in good health and CMV-seropositive. Each CDR3 is given with its conserved first and last residue. The D gene is left open where the match is weak. Clone size, where shown, is once, few, many, or a class for clones that have expanded.

>TRBV15|TRBJ2-3|NA|NA
TGTGCCACCAGCAGAGGGCTAGATCCAGATACGCAGTATTTT
CATSRGLDPDTQYF
>TRBV7-9|TRBJ1-2|NA|NA
TGTGCCAGCAGCTCACCACAGGGCCTTGGCTATGGCTACACCTTC
CASSSPQGLGYGYTF
>TRBV9|TRBJ1-2|NA|TRBD1
TGTGCCAGCAGCTTATCAGGGGGGCTTCCTACTAACTATGGCTACACCTTC
CASSLSGGLPTNYGYTF
>TRBV5-1|TRBJ1-1|NA|NA
TGCGCCAGCAGCTTTTCAGGGCTCCCTGAAGCTTTCTTT
CASSFSGLPEAFF
>TRBV7-2|TRBJ2-5|NA|TRBD2
TGTGCCAGCAGCTTAGGACTAGCGGGGAGACAGGAGACCCAGTACTTC
CASSLGLAGRQETQYF
>TRBV5-6|TRBJ1-2|NA|TRBD1
TGTGCCAGCAGCTTGGGGACAGGGGAATATGGCTACACCTTC
CASSLGTGEYGYTF
>TRBV7-2|TRBJ1-1|NA|TRBD1
TGTGCCAGCAGCTGGGGGAACCACGGACAGGGGGCTGAAGCTTTCTTT
CASSWGNHGQGAEAFF
>TRBV9|TRBJ2-2|NA|TRBD2
TGTGCCAGCAGCCGTAGCGGGGTTGGCACCGGGGAGCTGTTTTTT
CASSRSGVGTGELFF
>TRBV28|TRBJ2-7|NA|TRBD1
TGTGCCAGCTGGGACAGGGGGCTAACCTACGAGCAGTACTTC
CASWDRGLTYEQYF
>TRBV6-4|TRBJ2-3|medium-sized|NA
TGTGCCAGCAGTGACGGGGGGGCCACAGATACGCAGTATTTT
CASSDGGATDTQYF
>TRBV6-5|TRBJ1-2|NA|NA
TGTGCCAGCAGTTCCCCACAGGAACGCCCGTTCTATGGCTACACCTTC
CASSSPQERPFYGYTF
>TRBV4-3|TRBJ2-7|once|TRBD1
TGCGCCAGCAGCCAAGATGTGGGGACAGGAATCTACGAGCAGTACTTC
CASSQDVGTGIYEQYF
>TRBV10-3|TRBJ2-1|NA|NA
TGTGCCATCAGTGAGTCGGAACAGAAATACAATGAGCAGTTCTTC
CAISESEQKYNEQFF
>TRBV4-3|TRBJ1-6|NA|NA
TGCGCCAGCAGCCAAGTGGGGGGGCTGAGGACACCCCTCCACTTT
CASSQVGGLRTPLHF
>TRBV2|TRBJ1-6|few|TRBD1
TGTGCCAGCAGTGGGGGACAGGGGGCCGGTTCACCCCTCCACTTT
CASSGGQGAGSPLHF
>TRBV15|TRBJ1-2|NA|NA
TGTGCCACCAGCAGGGGAGCCAACAGAGTCGGGTTGGGGGGCTACACCTTC
CATSRGANRVGLGGYTF
>TRBV7-2|TRBJ1-2|NA|NA
TGTGCCAGCAGCTTAGCAAATGGAGTAACTAACTATGGCTACACCTTC
CASSLANGVTNYGYTF
>TRBV5-1|TRBJ2-5|NA|TRBD2
TGCGCCAGCAGGGATAGCGGGTACGAGACCCAGTACTTC
CASRDSGYETQYF
>TRBV19|TRBJ2-1|NA|NA
TGTGCCAGTAGTATAGATGTGACACCCTTAGTGCCGCAGTTCTTC
CASSIDVTPLVPQFF
>TRBV6-5|TRBJ1-5|NA|TRBD1
TGTGCCAGCAGAAAAGGGACAGATAGCAATCAGCCCCAGCATTTT
CASRKGTDSNQPQHF